This T cell receptor (beta chain) was recovered during a study of T-cell reconstitution after alpha-beta-depleted transplantation in children. The TCRbeta library was prepared with unique molecular identifiers. TCRdb redid the calling of the PCR reads with MiXCR, one entry per CDR3 protein. The sample has some 600,000 distinct CDR3 sequences, around a sixth seen once. This clonotype was counted at least ten times. Germline trimming cut 5 bases from V and 14 bases from J; bases unmatched to any gene: 9. In germline, CDR1 is SGHTA, CDR2 FQGTGA. This CDR3 comprises 13 residues. This rearrangement joins TRBV7-3 to TRBJ2-1; 10 bases line up with TRBD1. Material: PBMCs from the stem cell graft donor, obtained from the stem cell graft. This receptor was obtained from a human donor who donated a stem cell graft to a child with acute myeloid leukemia. The DNA of the CDR3 is TGTGCCAGCAGCCCGTCGACAGGGGGCAGGAAGTTCTTC. This translates into CASSPSTGGRKFF.